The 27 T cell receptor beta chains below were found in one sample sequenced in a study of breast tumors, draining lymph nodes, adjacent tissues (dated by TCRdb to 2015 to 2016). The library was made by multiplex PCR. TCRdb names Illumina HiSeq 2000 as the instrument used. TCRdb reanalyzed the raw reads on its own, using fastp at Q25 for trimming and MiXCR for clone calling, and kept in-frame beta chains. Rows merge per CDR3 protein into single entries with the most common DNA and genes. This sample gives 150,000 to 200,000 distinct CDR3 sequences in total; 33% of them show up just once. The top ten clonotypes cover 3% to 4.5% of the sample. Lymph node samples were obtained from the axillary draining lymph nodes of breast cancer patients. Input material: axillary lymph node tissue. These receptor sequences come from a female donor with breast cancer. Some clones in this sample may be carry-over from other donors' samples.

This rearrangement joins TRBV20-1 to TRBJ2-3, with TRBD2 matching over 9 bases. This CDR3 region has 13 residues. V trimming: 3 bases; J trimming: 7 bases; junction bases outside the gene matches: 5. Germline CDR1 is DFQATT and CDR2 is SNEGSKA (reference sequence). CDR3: CSASAGGPHTQYF. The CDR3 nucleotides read TGCAGTGCTAGTGCGGGGGGGCCGCATACGCAGTATTTT.

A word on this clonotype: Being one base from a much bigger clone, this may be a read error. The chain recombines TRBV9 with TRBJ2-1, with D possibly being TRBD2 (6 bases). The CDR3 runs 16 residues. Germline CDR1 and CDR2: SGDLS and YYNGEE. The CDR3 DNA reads TGTGCCAGCAGCGTAGGGGGGAGGAGCTCCTACAATGCGCAGTTCTTC. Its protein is CASSVGGRSSYNAQFF.

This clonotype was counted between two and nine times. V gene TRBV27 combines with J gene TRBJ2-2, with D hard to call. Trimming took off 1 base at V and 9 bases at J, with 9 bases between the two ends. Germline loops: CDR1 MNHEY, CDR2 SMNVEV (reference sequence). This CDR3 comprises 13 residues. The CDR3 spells CASSLYTRRELFF. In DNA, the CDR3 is TGTGCCAGCAGTTTATACACCCGGAGGGAGCTGTTTTTT.

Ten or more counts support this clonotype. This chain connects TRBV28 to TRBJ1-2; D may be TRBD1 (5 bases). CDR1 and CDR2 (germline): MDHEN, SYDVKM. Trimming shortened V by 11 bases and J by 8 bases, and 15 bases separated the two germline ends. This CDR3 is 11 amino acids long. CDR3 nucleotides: TGTGCCGCGGGTGGGGGAGTAGGCTACACCTTC. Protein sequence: CAAGGGVGYTF.

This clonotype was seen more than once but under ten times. CDR3 sequence (DNA): TGTGCCAGCAGCCAAGATTTGCCCCGATGGGATTGGGCGGGGGGCCTGTCGGGAGATACGCAGTATTTT. It codes for CASSQDLPRWDWAGGLSGDTQYF. The chain couples TRBV4-2 to TRBJ2-3; 8 bases map to TRBD2. CDR3 size: 23 residues. The germline V gene has CDR1 LGHNA and CDR2 YNFKEQ. V was pared by 0 bases and J by 5 bases, with 28 bases of the junction left unmatched.

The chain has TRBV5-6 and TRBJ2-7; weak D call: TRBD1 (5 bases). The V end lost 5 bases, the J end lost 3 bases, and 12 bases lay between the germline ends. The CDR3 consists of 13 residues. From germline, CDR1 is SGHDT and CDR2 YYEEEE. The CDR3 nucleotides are TGTGCCAGCAGACCAAGGGGTAACTACGAGCAGTACTTC. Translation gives CASRPRGNYEQYF.

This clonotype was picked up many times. The CDR3 DNA follows: TGCAGCGTTTTGGACAGGGAGACTTCGGCTAATGAAAAACTGTTTTTT. Its protein product is CSVLDRETSANEKLFF. This sequence joins TRBV29-1 and TRBJ1-4, with 8 nucleotides matching TRBD1. CDR3 length: 16 amino acids. Unmatched junction bases numbered 11, after V lost 5 bases and J lost 3 bases. Per the germline V gene, CDR1 is SQVTM and CDR2 is ANQGSEA. Together with reference TRBV29-1 and TRBJ1-4, the CDR3 gives the full variable domain: SAVISQKPSRDICQRGTSLTIQCQVDSQVTMMFWYRQQPGQSLTLIATANQGSEATYESGFVIDKFPISRPNLTFSTLTVSNMSPEDSSIYLCSVLDRETSANEKLFFGSGTQLSVL.

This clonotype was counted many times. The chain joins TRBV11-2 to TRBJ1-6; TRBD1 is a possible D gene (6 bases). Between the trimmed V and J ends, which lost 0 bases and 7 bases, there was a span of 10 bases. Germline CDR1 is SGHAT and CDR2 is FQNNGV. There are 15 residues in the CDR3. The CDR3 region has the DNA TGTGCCAGCAGCTTAGACGGGGGGCAGAATTCACCCCTCCACTTT. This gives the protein CASSLDGGQNSPLHF.

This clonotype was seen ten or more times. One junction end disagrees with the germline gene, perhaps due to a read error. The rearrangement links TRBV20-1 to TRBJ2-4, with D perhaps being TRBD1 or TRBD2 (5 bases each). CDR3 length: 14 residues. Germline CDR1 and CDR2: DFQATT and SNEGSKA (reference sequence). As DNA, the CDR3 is TGCAGTGCTAGAGATGGGCCTGCCATGGGGGTACTACGCTTC. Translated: CSARDGPAMGVLRF.

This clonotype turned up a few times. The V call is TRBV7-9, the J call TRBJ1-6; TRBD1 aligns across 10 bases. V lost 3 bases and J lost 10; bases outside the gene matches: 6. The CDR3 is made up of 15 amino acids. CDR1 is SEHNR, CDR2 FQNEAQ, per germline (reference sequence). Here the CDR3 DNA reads TGTGCCAGCAGCTTCACCGGGACAGGGGTCTCACCCCTCCACTTT. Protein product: CASSFTGTGVSPLHF.

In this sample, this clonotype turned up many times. CDR3 sequence (DNA): TGTGCCAGCAGTTATATAGCCGTGCCGGGGGAGCGGGAGGGACGGGATACGCAGTATTTT. Protein product: CASSYIAVPGEREGRDTQYF. This chain connects TRBV6-5 to TRBJ2-3, with 10 bases lining up with TRBD2. Germline V gives CDR1 MNHEY, CDR2 SVGAGI. V was clipped by 3 bases and J by 6 bases; unmatched bases: 21. This CDR3 has 20 residues.

As DNA, the CDR3 is TGTGCCAGCCTGGGGACAGGCAATCAGCCCCAGCATTTT. It translates to CASLGTGNQPQHF. The chain has TRBV6-1 and TRBJ1-5; 7 nucleotides align to TRBD1. Trimming cost V 8 bases and J 2 bases; bases outside gene matches: 3. This CDR3 has 13 amino acids. Germline lookup yields CDR1 MNHNS and CDR2 SASEGT.

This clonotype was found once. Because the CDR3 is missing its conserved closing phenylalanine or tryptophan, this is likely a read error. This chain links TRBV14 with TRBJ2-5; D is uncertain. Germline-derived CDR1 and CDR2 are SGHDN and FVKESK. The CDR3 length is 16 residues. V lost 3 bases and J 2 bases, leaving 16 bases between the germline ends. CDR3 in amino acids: CASSQALPLNQETQYS. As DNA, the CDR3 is TGTGCCAGCAGCCAGGCCCTCCCTTTGAATCAAGAGACCCAGTACTCC.

The DNA for the CDR3 is TGTGCCAGCAGCTTGTGGTTTGACCGAGGTTCACCCCTCCACTTT. The encoded protein is CASSLWFDRGSPLHF. The V and J genes are TRBV5-5 and TRBJ1-6, with D unclear. The CDR3 is made up of 15 amino acids. Trimming removed 1 base from V and 9 bases from J, with 14 bases in between. Germline CDR1 SGHKS, CDR2 YYEKEE (reference sequence).

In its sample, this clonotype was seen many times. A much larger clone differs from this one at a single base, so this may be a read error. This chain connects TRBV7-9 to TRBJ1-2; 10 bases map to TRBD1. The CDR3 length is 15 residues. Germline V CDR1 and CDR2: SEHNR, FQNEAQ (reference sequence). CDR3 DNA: TGTGCCAGCAGCTCTCCCGGGACAGGGGCGGGTGGCTACCCCTTC. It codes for CASSSPGTGAGGYPF.

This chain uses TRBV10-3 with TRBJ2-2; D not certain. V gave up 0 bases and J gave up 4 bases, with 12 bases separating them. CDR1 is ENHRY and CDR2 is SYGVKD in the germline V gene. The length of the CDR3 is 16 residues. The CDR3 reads CAISESIGFLTGELFF. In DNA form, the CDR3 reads TGTGCCATCAGTGAGTCGATAGGCTTCCTCACCGGGGAGCTGTTTTTT.

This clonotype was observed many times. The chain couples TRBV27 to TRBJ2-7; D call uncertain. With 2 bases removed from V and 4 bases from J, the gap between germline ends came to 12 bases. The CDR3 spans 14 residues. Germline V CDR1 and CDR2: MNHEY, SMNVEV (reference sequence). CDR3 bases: TGTGCCAGCAGTTTAACCGACACTTCTTACGAGCAGTACTTC. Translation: CASSLTDTSYEQYF.

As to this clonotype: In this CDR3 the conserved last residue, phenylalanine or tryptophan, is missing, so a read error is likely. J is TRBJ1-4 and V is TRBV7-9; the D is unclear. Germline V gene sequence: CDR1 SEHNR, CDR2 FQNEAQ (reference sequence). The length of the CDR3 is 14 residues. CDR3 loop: CAGSLIKGREKLFL. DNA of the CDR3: TGTGCCGGCAGTCTTATCAAAGGGAGGGAAAAACTGTTTCTT.

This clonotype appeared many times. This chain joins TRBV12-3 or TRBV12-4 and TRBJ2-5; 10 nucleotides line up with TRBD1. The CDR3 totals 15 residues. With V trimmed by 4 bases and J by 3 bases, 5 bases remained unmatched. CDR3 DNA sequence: TGTGCCAGCAGTTCCCCCGGGACAGGGGAAGAGACCCAGTACTTC. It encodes CASSSPGTGEETQYF.

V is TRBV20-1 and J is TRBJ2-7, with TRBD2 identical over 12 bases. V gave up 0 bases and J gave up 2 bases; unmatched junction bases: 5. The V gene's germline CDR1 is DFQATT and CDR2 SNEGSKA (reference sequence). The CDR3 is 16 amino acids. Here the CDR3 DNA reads TGCAGTGCTAGAGACCCTAGCGGGGGGGCCCCCTACGAGCAGTACTTC. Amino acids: CSARDPSGGAPYEQYF.

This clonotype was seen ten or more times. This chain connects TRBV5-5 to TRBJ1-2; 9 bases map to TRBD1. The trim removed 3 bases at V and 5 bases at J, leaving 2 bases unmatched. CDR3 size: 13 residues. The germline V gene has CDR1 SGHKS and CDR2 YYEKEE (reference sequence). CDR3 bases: TGTGCCAGCAGCTCGACAGGGGGATATGGCTACACCTTC. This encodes CASSSTGGYGYTF.

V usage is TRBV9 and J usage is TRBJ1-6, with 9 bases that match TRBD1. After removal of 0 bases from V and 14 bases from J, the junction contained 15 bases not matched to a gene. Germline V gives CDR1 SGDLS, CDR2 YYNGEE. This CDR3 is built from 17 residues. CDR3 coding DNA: TGTGCCAGCAGCGTAGAGGGCGGGACAGGGTACAGTGCGGCCCTCCACTTT. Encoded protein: CASSVEGGTGYSAALHF.

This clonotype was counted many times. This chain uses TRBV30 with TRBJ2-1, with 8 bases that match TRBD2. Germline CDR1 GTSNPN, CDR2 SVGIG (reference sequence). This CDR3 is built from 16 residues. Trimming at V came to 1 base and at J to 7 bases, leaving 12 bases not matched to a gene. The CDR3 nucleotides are TGTGCCTGGAGTGCCATGACTAGCGCGCGCGTAAATGAGCAGTTCTTC. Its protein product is CAWSAMTSARVNEQFF.

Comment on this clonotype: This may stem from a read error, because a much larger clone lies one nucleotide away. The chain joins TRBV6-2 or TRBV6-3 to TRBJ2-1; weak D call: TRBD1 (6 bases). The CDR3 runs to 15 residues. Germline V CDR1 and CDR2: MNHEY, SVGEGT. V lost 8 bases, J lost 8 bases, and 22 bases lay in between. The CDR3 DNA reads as TGTGCCAGCGGACGCCGGGGCCTAGGGGGAGATGAGCAGTTCTTC. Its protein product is CASGRRGLGGDEQFF.

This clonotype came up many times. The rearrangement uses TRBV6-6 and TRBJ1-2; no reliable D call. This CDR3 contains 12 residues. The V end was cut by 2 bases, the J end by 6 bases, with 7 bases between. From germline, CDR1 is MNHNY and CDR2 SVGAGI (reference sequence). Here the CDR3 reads CASSYGRDGYTF. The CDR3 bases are TGTGCCAGCAGTTACGGCCGGGATGGCTACACCTTC.

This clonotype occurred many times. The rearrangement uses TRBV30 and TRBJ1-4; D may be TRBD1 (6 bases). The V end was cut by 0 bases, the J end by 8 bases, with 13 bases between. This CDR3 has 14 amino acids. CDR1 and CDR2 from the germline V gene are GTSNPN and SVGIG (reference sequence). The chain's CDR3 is CAWSVLQGDEKLFF. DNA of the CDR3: TGTGCCTGGAGTGTACTACAGGGTGACGAAAAACTGTTTTTT.

The CDR3 loop reads CATAGTGGEDEKLFF. In DNA, the CDR3 is TGTGCCACAGCCGGGACAGGGGGCGAAGATGAAAAACTGTTTTTT. The chain couples TRBV24-1 to TRBJ1-4; 12 nucleotides align to TRBD1. CDR3 length: 15 residues. The ends lost 10 bases at V and 6 bases at J; junction bases unmatched: 8. CDR1 KGHDR and CDR2 SFDVKD come from the germline V gene.